This T cell receptor (beta chain) was identified during a study of early T cells in non-severe SARS-CoV-2 infection. Study at large: From unsorted whole blood, bulk RNA was sequenced, and the chains remained unpaired.

CDR1 is LGHDT and CDR2 is YNNKEL in the germline V gene (reference sequence). This CDR3 spans 13 amino acids. Trimming took 4 bases from V and 7 from J, leaving 12 bases between them. As part of library construction, unique molecular identifiers were attached to individual cDNA molecules. TCRdb itself ran the 5' RACE reads through MiXCR, one entry per CDR3 protein. The table shows 74,000 or so distinct CDR3 sequences, with around 10% occurring only once. Input material: whole blood. The chain has TRBV3-1 and TRBJ2-3; no definite D call. This sequence was found in an adult who was a healthcare worker with PCR-confirmed SARS-CoV-2 infection or an uninfected control (not recorded which). Here the CDR3 reads CASSLPTSNTQYF. Here the CDR3 DNA reads TGTGCCAGCAGCCTCCCTACTTCAAATACGCAGTATTTT.